The 30 T cell receptor beta chains reported below all come from one sample, sequenced in a study of blood T cell repertoires in COVID-19. Libraries were prepared by immunoSEQ multiplex PCR; TCRdb keeps only in-frame clonotypes and omits some of them. The sample carries some 27,000 clones, 68% recorded once. Sequencing input: peripheral blood. The receptors were gathered from a human donor in a cohort sampled during active COVID-19.

The chain links TRBV2 to TRBJ2-5, with TRBD1 identical over 8 bases. Per the germline V gene, CDR1 is SNHLY and CDR2 is FYNNEI. The CDR3 extends over 13 amino acids. Trimming cost V 4 bases and J 3 bases; bases outside gene matches: 1. The CDR3 bases are TGTGCCAGCAGTGGGGGACAGGAAGAGACCCAGTACTTC. As protein: CASSGGQEETQYF.

The chain joins TRBV27 to TRBJ2-7, with D perhaps TRBD1 (6 bases). The ends were cut back, 8 bases at V and 1 base at J, with 18 bases in the middle. The length of the CDR3 is 15 residues. Germline assignment: CDR1 MNHEY and CDR2 SMNVEV (reference sequence). The CDR3 bases are TGTGCCAGCGGAGCGAGGGCAGGGGAATCCTACGAGCAGTACTTC. This sequence encodes CASGARAGESYEQYF.

This rearrangement joins TRBV28 to TRBJ1-3; TRBD1 matches at 8 bases. Germline CDR1 and CDR2: MDHEN and SYDVKM. V lost 7 bases and J lost 0; bases outside the gene matches: 2. This CDR3 is built from 14 residues. Written as DNA, the CDR3 is TGTGCCAGCATAACAGGGGGCTCTGGAAACACCATATATTTT. This gives the protein CASITGGSGNTIYF. Based on the CDR3 plus reference TRBV28 and TRBJ1-3, the full variable domain is DVKVTQSSRYLVKRTGEKVFLECVQDMDHENMFWYRQDPGLGLRLIYFSYDVKMKEKGDIPEGYSVSREKKERFSLILESASTNQTSMYLCASITGGSGNTIYFGEGSWLTVV.

This chain links TRBV9 with TRBJ1-4; 9 bases line up with TRBD1. The V and J ends lost 0 bases and 5 bases, in that order; junction bases with no gene match: 2. The CDR3 is 15 amino acids. CDR1 SGDLS and CDR2 YYNGEE come from the germline V gene. CDR3 residues: CASSVGGTGNEKLFF. CDR3 nucleotide sequence: TGTGCCAGCAGCGTAGGGGGGACAGGGAATGAAAAACTGTTTTTT.

Comments on this clone: The sample holds other DNA sequences that translate to the same CDR3. The chain combines TRBV12-3 or TRBV12-4 with TRBJ2-7; tentatively, D is TRBD1 (5 bases). There are 13 residues in the CDR3. V was trimmed by 3 bases and J by 1 base, leaving 7 bases between them. CDR3 DNA sequence: TGTGCCAGCAGTTTGGGGCAGTCCTACGAGCAGTACTTC. This gives the protein CASSLGQSYEQYF.

This clone was observed a single time. The chain is built from TRBV10-3 and TRBJ2-5; D call uncertain. The V end lost 3 bases, the J end lost 2 bases, and 4 bases lay between the germline ends. This CDR3 region has 12 residues. The V gene's germline CDR1 is ENHRY and CDR2 SYGVKD. CDR3 nucleotides: TGTGCCATCAGTGAACAGCAAGAGACCCAGTACTTC. Translation gives CAISEQQETQYF.

The V call is TRBV24-1, the J call TRBJ2-2, with TRBD1 identical over 7 bases. Per the germline V gene, CDR1 is KGHDR and CDR2 is SFDVKD. V shed 6 bases, J shed 6 bases, and the junction held 6 bases outside the gene matches. CDR3 length: 14 residues. The DNA for the CDR3 is TGTGCCACCAGTCGGGCAGGGGGATCCGGGGAGCTGTTTTTT. It is translated as CATSRAGGSGELFF.

The CDR3 DNA sequence: TGTGCCAGCAGCCTGACAGGGGGCGGCTCACCCCTCCACTTT. This sequence encodes CASSLTGGGSPLHF. The V gene is TRBV7-2, the J gene TRBJ1-6; TRBD1 agrees at 10 bases. Germline trimming cut 5 bases from V and 10 bases from J; bases unmatched to any gene: 5. This CDR3 is 14 amino acids long. Looked up from germline, CDR1 is SGHTA and CDR2 is FQGNSA.

The rearrangement joins TRBV15 to TRBJ2-1, with D possibly TRBD2 on 5 matching bases. Germline values: CDR1 LNHNV, CDR2 YYDKDF (reference sequence). The CDR3 consists of 15 residues. Trimming left V 6 bases short and J 0 bases short, with 12 bases between. CDR3 sequence reads: CATRIRAASYNEQFF. For the CDR3, the DNA is TGTGCCACCAGAATACGAGCGGCCTCCTACAATGAGCAGTTCTTC.

The chain employs TRBV4-1 and TRBJ1-5, with D unclear. Between the trimmed V and J ends, which lost 5 bases and 0 bases, there was a span of 14 bases. The CDR3 contains 16 residues. CDR1 is MGHRA and CDR2 is YSYEKL in the germline V gene. CDR3 region: CASSASLTYSNQPQHF. CDR3 in DNA: TGCGCCAGCAGCGCCTCCCTAACCTATAGCAATCAGCCCCAGCATTTT.

The table lists this clone with a few counts. The rearrangement links TRBV24-1 to TRBJ1-1; D perhaps matches TRBD1 (5 bases). V lost 6 bases and J 4 bases, leaving 8 bases between the germline ends. CDR1 is KGHDR and CDR2 is SFDVKD in the germline V gene. The CDR3 totals 12 residues. The CDR3 is CATSHQGTEAFF. The CDR3 DNA sequence: TGTGCCACCAGTCACCAGGGCACTGAAGCTTTCTTT.

The chain has TRBV4-1 and TRBJ2-5; 7 nucleotides match TRBD2. V trimming: 3 bases; J trimming: 2 bases; junction bases outside the gene matches: 9. Germline CDR1 MGHRA, CDR2 YSYEKL. CDR3 length: 16 amino acids. The CDR3 loop reads CASSHPAGRGQETQYF. CDR3 sequence (DNA): TGCGCCAGCAGCCACCCGGCAGGGAGGGGACAAGAGACCCAGTACTTC.

This chain uses TRBV5-1 with TRBJ2-5, with no clear D. Trimming removed 4 bases at V and 1 base at J, with 11 bases between. The CDR3 is 14 amino acids. The germline gives CDR1 SGHRS, CDR2 YFSETQ. The DNA of the CDR3 is TGCGCCAGCAGCCTCGGTGGGCTCCAAGAGACCCAGTACTTC. As protein: CASSLGGLQETQYF.

The rearrangement uses TRBV18 and TRBJ2-2; 10 bases fit TRBD2. CDR1 is KGHSH, CDR2 LQKENI, per germline. The CDR3 has 17 residues. Trimming at V came to 4 bases and at J to 6 bases, leaving 11 bases not matched to a gene. The CDR3 spells CASSHKDPAGGPGELFF. Here the CDR3 DNA reads TGTGCCAGCTCACATAAGGATCCAGCGGGAGGGCCCGGGGAGCTGTTTTTT.

The chain uses TRBV18 and TRBJ1-4, with D possibly being TRBD1 (6 bases). CDR1 and CDR2 (germline): KGHSH, LQKENI. The CDR3 sequence is 16 residues long. The V end lost 0 bases, the J end lost 0 bases, and 8 bases lay between the germline ends. The CDR3 protein is CASSPPGGPTNEKLFF. CDR3 sequence (DNA): TGTGCCAGCTCACCACCGGGGGGGCCAACTAATGAAAAACTGTTTTTT.

The J gene is TRBJ2-1, the V gene TRBV28, with 7 bases aligning to TRBD1. V shed 6 bases, J shed 8 bases, and the junction held 7 bases outside the gene matches. Germline CDR1 MDHEN, CDR2 SYDVKM. This CDR3 has 13 residues. CDR3 nucleotides: TGTGCCAGCAGAAACAGGGGCCGGGATGAGCAGTTCTTC. It yields the protein CASRNRGRDEQFF.

This clone turned up a few times. The chain carries TRBV3-1 (or the pseudogene TRBV3-2) and TRBJ1-1; D is unresolved. There are 13 residues in the CDR3. V was pared by 8 bases and J by 4 bases, with 14 bases between. Germline CDR1 and CDR2: LGHDT and YNNKEL (reference sequence). CDR3 amino acids: CASEDVRGTEAFF. The CDR3 DNA follows: TGTGCCAGCGAAGATGTGCGGGGCACTGAAGCTTTCTTT.

This clone was observed once. The V and J genes are TRBV29-1 and TRBJ1-2; D uncertain. The V end lost 3 bases, the J end lost 8 bases, and 10 bases lay between the germline ends. The CDR3 totals 11 residues. Germline CDR1 and CDR2: SQVTM and ANQGSEA. The CDR3 here is CSVEEVRGYTF. The DNA of the CDR3 is TGCAGCGTTGAGGAGGTTCGGGGCTACACCTTC.

This clone has a handful of counts. The chain combines TRBV2 with TRBJ2-2, with TRBD2 identical over 7 bases. V trimming: 7 bases; J trimming: 5 bases; junction bases outside the gene matches: 7. The V gene's germline CDR1 is SNHLY and CDR2 FYNNEI. The CDR3 runs to 14 residues. The CDR3, as DNA: TGTGCCAGCAACCGCGGGAGCGGAACCGGGGAGCTGTTTTTT. Encoded protein: CASNRGSGTGELFF.

The chain carries TRBV6-5 and TRBJ2-3; D may be TRBD1 (5 bases). CDR1 is MNHEY, CDR2 SVGAGI, per germline. This CDR3 has 14 residues. V was pared by 6 bases and J by 5 bases, with 15 bases between. The CDR3 here is CASRPGSWQDTQYF. CDR3 nucleotide sequence: TGTGCCAGCAGACCAGGGTCTTGGCAAGATACGCAGTATTTT.

This clone was detected a few times. The chain uses TRBV28 and TRBJ2-7; 7 nucleotides match TRBD1. V lost 7 bases to trimming and J lost 7 bases; unmatched junction nucleotides: 16. The CDR3 length is 15 residues. Germline V gene sequence: CDR1 MDHEN, CDR2 SYDVKM. The CDR3 region is CASTATGASAGEQYF. As DNA, the CDR3 is TGTGCCAGCACCGCCACAGGGGCCAGTGCCGGGGAGCAGTACTTC.

The chain recombines TRBV7-2 with TRBJ2-7, with 8 bases that match TRBD2. Germline lookup yields CDR1 SGHTA and CDR2 FQGNSA. The CDR3 runs 17 residues. V lost 2 bases to trimming and J lost 0 bases; unmatched junction nucleotides: 9. DNA for the CDR3: TGTGCCAGCAGCTTAAAAGTGACTAGCGTGAGCTCCTACGAGCAGTACTTC. Protein sequence: CASSLKVTSVSSYEQYF.

Only one count was recorded for this clone. The chain is built from TRBV3-1 (or the pseudogene TRBV3-2) and TRBJ2-2; 8 nucleotides agree with TRBD1. J was trimmed by 7 bases and V by 5 bases; bases with no gene match: 9. The CDR3 runs to 15 residues. The V gene's germline CDR1 is LGHDT and CDR2 YNNKEL (reference sequence). CDR3 coding DNA: TGTGCCAGCAGCTATCGGACAGGGAGAGACGGGGAGCTGTTTTTT. It translates to CASSYRTGRDGELFF.

The chain couples TRBV4-1 to TRBJ2-3; 9 bases match TRBD2. V lost 0 bases and J lost 6; bases outside the gene matches: 7. Germline CDR1 MGHRA, CDR2 YSYEKL. CDR3 length equals 16 residues. The CDR3 sequence is CASSQETSGFGDTQYF. As DNA, the CDR3 is TGCGCCAGCAGCCAAGAAACTAGCGGGTTTGGGGATACGCAGTATTTT.

This clone has only one observation. In nucleotides, the CDR3 is TGTGCCAGCAGTTTATGGTCAGGGGTCACCGGGGAGCTGTTTTTT. Protein sequence: CASSLWSGVTGELFF. J is TRBJ2-2 and V is TRBV27; weak D call: TRBD1 (6 bases). This CDR3 spans 15 amino acids. Trimming stripped 1 base from V and 4 bases from J, with 10 bases between. Germline V lookup: CDR1 MNHEY, CDR2 SMNVEV (reference sequence).

The chain combines TRBV11-2 with TRBJ2-1, with D possibly TRBD1 on 6 matching bases. CDR1 is SGHAT and CDR2 is FQNNGV in the germline V gene. The length of the CDR3 is 16 residues. Between the trimmed V and J ends, which lost 1 base and 4 bases, there was a span of 14 bases. CDR3 amino acids: CASSLVRDKLYNEQFF. CDR3 in DNA: TGTGCCAGCAGCTTAGTCCGGGACAAATTATACAATGAGCAGTTCTTC.

This chain joins TRBV10-3 and TRBJ1-1, with D unresolved. Germline CDR1 and CDR2: ENHRY and SYGVKD. This CDR3 contains 12 residues. The V and J ends lost 2 bases and 11 bases respectively, with 12 bases between them. The CDR3 reads CAISEAGVTAFF. The CDR3 nucleotides are TGTGCCATCAGTGAGGCCGGGGTGACGGCTTTCTTT.

This clone was found once. This rearrangement joins TRBV4-3 to TRBJ2-7; no reliable D call. Trimming left V 0 bases short and J 3 bases short, with 6 bases between. Germline CDR1 LGHNA, CDR2 YSLEER. This CDR3 is built from 13 residues. The DNA of the CDR3 is TGCGCCAGCAGCCAAGACAGAAACTACGAGCAGTACTTC. Residues: CASSQDRNYEQYF.

The sample holds many counts of this clone. The rearrangement joins TRBV6-5 to TRBJ1-2; the D gene is possibly TRBD1 (5 bases). CDR3 length equals 13 residues. V was trimmed by 5 bases and J by 8 bases, leaving 15 bases between them. Germline V CDR1 and CDR2: MNHEY, SVGAGI. The CDR3 DNA is TGTGCCAGCAGTATACGCCAGGGTTGGGGCTACACCTTC. Its protein is CASSIRQGWGYTF.

The J gene is TRBJ2-1, the V gene TRBV4-3; 7 nucleotides match TRBD2. Per germline, CDR1 LGHNA and CDR2 YSLEER. J was trimmed by 6 bases and V by 4 bases; bases with no gene match: 6. The CDR3 covers 14 residues. The CDR3 loop is CASSLTGGANEQFF. The DNA for the CDR3 is TGCGCCAGCAGCCTAACGGGAGGAGCCAATGAGCAGTTCTTC.